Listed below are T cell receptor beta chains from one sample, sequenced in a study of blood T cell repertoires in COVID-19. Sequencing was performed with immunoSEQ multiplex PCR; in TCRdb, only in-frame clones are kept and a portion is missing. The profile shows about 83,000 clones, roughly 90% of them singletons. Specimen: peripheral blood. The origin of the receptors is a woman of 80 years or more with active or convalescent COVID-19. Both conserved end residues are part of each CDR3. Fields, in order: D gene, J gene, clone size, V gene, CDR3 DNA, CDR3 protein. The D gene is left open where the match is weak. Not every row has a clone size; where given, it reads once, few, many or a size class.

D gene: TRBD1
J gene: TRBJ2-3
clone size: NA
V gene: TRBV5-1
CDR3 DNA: TGCGCCAGCAGCTTGGGACAGGGAGCAGATACGCAGTATTTT
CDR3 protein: CASSLGQGADTQYF

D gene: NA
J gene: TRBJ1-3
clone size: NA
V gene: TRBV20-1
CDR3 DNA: TGCAGTGCTAGTCGGTTTCGGGTCCTAAGTTACTCTGGAAACACCATATATTTT
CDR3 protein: CSASRFRVLSYSGNTIYF

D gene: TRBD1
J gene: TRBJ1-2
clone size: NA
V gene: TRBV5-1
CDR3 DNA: TGCGCCAGCAGCGGGACAGCTTTCTATGGCTACACCTTC
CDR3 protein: CASSGTAFYGYTF

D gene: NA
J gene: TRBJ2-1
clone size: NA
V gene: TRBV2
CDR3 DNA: TGTGCCGGACGACTAGGCTCCTACAATGAGCAGTTCTTC
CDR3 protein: CAGRLGSYNEQFF

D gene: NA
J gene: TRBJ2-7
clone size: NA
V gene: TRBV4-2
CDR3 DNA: TGTGCCAGCAGCCTGGACGGACAAGTTTTTCGCGAGCAGTACTTC
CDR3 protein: CASSLDGQVFREQYF

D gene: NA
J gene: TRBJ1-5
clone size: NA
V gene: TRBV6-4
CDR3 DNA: TGTGCCAGCAGGCAGACAGGCAATAGCAATCAGCCCCAGCATTTT
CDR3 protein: CASRQTGNSNQPQHF

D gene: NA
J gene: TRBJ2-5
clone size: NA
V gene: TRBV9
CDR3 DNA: TGTGCCAGCAGCGCCGGGAGTTCGGGGGAGACCCAGTACTTC
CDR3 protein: CASSAGSSGETQYF

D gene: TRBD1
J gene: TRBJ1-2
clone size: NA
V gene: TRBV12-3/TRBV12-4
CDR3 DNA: TGTGCCAGCAGGCTACAGGGGGCCTATGGCTACACCTTC
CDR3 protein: CASRLQGAYGYTF

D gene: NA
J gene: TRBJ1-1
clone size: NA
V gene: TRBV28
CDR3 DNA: TGTGCCAGCAGTACCGGCCTAAACGACGGGGCTTTCTTT
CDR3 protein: CASSTGLNDGAFF

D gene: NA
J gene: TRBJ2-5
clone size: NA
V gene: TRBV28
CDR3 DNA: TGTGCCAGCAGTCTGGGTTCGGCGGTGGGCCAAGAGACCCAGTACTTC
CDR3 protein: CASSLGSAVGQETQYF

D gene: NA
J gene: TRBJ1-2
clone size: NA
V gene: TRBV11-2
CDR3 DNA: TGTGCCGGCAGCTTAGGGGGGACTTTCTATGGCTACACCTTC
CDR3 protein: CAGSLGGTFYGYTF

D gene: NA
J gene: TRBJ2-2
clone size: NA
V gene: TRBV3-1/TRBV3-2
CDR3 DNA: TGTGCCAGCAGCCAAGGGCCAGTTAACACCGGGGAGCTGTTTTTT
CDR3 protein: CASSQGPVNTGELFF

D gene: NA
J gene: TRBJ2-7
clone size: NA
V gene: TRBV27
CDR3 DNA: TGTGCCAGCAGCCCGGCCCGGGGGGCGCTGGTCGAGCAGTACTTC
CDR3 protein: CASSPARGALVEQYF

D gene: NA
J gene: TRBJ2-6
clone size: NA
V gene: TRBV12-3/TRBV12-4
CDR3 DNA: TGTGCCAGCAGCCTATTGGCCAACGTCCTGACTTTC
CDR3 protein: CASSLLANVLTF

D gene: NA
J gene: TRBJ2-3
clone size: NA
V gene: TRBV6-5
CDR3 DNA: TGTGCCAGCAGGGACTCCCTGGCCTTTTTTTTT
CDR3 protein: CASRDSLAFFF

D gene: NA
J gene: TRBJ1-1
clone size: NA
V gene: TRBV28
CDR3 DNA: TGTGCCAGCAGTTTAGGGGGGGCCACTGAAGCTTTCTTT
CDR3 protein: CASSLGGATEAFF

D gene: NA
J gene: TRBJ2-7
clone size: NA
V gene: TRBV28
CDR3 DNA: TGTGCCAGCAGTGACAGGGTCGGTAGGTATGGGGAGGTGCAGTACTTC
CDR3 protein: CASSDRVGRYGEVQYF

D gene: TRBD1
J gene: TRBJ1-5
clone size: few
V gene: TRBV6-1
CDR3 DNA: TGTGCCAGCAGTGAGCCCGGGACAGGGCTTCAGCCCCAGCATTTT
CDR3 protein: CASSEPGTGLQPQHF

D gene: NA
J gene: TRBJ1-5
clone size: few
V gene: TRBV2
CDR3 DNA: TGTGCCAGCAGTTCTCAGGGGTTCGGCAATCAGCCCCAGCATTTT
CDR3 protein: CASSSQGFGNQPQHF

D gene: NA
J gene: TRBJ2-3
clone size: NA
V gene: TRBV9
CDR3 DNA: TGTGCCAGCAGCCGGTCAGGGGAGAAAGGCACAGATACGCAGTATTTT
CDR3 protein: CASSRSGEKGTDTQYF

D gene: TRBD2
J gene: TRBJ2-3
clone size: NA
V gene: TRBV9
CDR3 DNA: TGTGCCAGCAGCGTAGCTGGGGTAGCGGGGGGCGGAGGAAAAGATACGCAGTATTTT
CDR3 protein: CASSVAGVAGGGGKDTQYF

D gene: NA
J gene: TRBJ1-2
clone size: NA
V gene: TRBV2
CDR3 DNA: TGTGCCAGCAGTCCCGACAGGCTAAACTATGGCTACACCTTC
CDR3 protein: CASSPDRLNYGYTF

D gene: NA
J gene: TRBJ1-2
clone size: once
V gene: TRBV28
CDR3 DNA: TGTGCCAGCAGAAGAGGCGGGGGTGGCTACACCTTC
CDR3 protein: CASRRGGGGYTF

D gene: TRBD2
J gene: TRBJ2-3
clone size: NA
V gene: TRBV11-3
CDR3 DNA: TGTGCCAGCAGCCCTGCTACGGGACTAGCGAGCACAGATACGCAGTATTTT
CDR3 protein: CASSPATGLASTDTQYF

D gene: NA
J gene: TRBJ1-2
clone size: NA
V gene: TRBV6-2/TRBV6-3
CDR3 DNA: TGTGCCAGCAGTTACAAGGGGGACTATGGCTACACCTTC
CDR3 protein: CASSYKGDYGYTF

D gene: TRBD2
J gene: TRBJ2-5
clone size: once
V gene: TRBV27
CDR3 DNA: TGTGCCAGCAGTCACGGGCGGGGGGAGACCCAGTACTTC
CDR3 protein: CASSHGRGETQYF

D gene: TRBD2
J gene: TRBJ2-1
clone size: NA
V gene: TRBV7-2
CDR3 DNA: TGTGCCAGCAGCGTGGGACTAGCCTACAATGAGCAGTTCTTC
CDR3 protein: CASSVGLAYNEQFF

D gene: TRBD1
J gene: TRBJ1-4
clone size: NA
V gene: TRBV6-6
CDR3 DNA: TGTGCCAGCAGTTACTCCGGGACAGCAGAAAAACTGTTTTTT
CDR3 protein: CASSYSGTAEKLFF

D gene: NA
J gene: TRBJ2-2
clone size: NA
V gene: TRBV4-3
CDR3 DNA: TGCGCCAGCAGCCAAGATCCCGGACAGTACACCGGGGAGCTGTTTTTT
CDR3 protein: CASSQDPGQYTGELFF

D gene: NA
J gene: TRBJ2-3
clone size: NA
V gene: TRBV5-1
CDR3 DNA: TGCGCCAGCAGCCGGGAGCAGGTTAGCACAGATACGCAGTATTTT
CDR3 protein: CASSREQVSTDTQYF

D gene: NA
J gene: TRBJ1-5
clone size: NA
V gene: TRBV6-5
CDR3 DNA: TGTGCCAGCCGAGTCCTCAGGCATAGCAATCAGCCCCAGCATTTT
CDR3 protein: CASRVLRHSNQPQHF

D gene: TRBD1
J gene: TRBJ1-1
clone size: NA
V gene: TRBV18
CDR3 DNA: TGTGCCAGCTCACTTGGGACAGTCTCAATGAACACTGAAGCTTTCTTT
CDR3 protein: CASSLGTVSMNTEAFF

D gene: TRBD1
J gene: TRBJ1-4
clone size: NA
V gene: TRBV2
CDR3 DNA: TGTGCCAGCAGTGAGGCGACAGGGAGGTGGGATGAAAAACTGTTTTTT
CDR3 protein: CASSEATGRWDEKLFF

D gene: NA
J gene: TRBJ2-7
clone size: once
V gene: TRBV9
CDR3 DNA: TGTGCCAGCAGCGAGGGGCCCCCTTCAGGAACCTTCTCCTACGAGCAGTACTTC
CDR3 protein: CASSEGPPSGTFSYEQYF

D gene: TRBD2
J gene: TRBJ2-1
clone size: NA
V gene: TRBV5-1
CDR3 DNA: TGCGCCAGCAGCCTGCCGGCCCAGTATAGCGGGGGAGGGGATTACAATGAGCAGTTCTTC
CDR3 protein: CASSLPAQYSGGGDYNEQFF

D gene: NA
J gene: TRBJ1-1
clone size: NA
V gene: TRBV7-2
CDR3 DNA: TGTGCCAGCAGTTCTTACCCGGGGACTGAAGCTTTCTTT
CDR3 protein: CASSSYPGTEAFF

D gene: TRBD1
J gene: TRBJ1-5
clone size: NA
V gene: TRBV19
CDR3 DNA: TGTGCCAGTAGTATAGATCCGGGACAGGGCCTTGGTAGCAATCAGCCCCAGCATTTT
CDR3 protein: CASSIDPGQGLGSNQPQHF

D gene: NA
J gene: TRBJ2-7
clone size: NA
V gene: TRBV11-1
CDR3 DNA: TGTGCCAGCAGCTTAGACACCTACGAGCAGTACTTC
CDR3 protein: CASSLDTYEQYF

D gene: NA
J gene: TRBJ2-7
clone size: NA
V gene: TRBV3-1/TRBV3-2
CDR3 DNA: TGTGCCAGCAGCCAAGGGTCCCAGGGGTACGAGCAGTACTTC
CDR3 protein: CASSQGSQGYEQYF

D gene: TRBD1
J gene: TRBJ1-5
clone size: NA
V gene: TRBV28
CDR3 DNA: TGTGCCAGCAGTTCTCTGGGACAGGGGAATCAGCCCCAGCATTTT
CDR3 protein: CASSSLGQGNQPQHF

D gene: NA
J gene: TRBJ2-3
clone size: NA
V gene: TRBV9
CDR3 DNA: TGTGCCAGCAGCGGCGAGGGTTATACGCAGTATTTT
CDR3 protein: CASSGEGYTQYF

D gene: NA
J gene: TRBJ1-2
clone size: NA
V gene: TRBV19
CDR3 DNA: TGTGCCAGTAGTATCCCAACACAGGCAGGGGCTAACTATGGCTACACCTTC
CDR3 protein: CASSIPTQAGANYGYTF

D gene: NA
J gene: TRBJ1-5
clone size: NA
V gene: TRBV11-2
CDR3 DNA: TGTGCCAGCAGCTTGACAGATAGCAATCAGCCCCAGCATTTT
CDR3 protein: CASSLTDSNQPQHF

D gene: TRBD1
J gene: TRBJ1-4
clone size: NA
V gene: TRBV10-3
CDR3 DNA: TGTGCCACCGGACAGGCGGAAAAACTGTTTTTT
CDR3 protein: CATGQAEKLFF

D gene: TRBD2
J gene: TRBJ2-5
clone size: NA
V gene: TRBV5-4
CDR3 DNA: TGTGCCAGCAGCGGCGGGGGGGGACTAAGGGAGACCCAGTACTTC
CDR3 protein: CASSGGGGLRETQYF

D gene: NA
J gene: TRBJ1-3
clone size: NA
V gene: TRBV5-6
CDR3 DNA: TGTGCCAGCAGCTTGGAATCGGGGAAATCTGGAAACACCATATATTTT
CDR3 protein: CASSLESGKSGNTIYF

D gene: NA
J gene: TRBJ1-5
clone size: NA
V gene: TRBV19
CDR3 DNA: TGTGCCAGTAGTACCGTAGGCAATCAGCCCCAGCATTTT
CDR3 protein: CASSTVGNQPQHF

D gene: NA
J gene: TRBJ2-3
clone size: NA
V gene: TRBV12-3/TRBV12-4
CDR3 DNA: TGTGCCAGCAGTTCGGATACGCAGTATTTT
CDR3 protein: CASSSDTQYF

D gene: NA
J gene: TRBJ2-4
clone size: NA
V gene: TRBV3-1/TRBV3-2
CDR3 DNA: TGTGCCAGCAGCCAAGGGCTAGCCAAAAACATTCAGTACTTC
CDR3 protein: CASSQGLAKNIQYF

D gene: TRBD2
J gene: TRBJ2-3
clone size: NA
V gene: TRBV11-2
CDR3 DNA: TGTGCCAGCAGCTTTTGGGGACTAGCGACAGATACGCAGTATTTT
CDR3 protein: CASSFWGLATDTQYF

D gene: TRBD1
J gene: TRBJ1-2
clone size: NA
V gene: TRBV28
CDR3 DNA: TGTGCCAGCACAGTACAGGGGTTTAGGGGCTACACCTTC
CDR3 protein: CASTVQGFRGYTF

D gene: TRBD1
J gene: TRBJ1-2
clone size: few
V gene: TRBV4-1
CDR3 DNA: TGCGCCAGCAGCCAAAAAGGACAGGGAGGCTATGGCTACACCTTC
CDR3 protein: CASSQKGQGGYGYTF

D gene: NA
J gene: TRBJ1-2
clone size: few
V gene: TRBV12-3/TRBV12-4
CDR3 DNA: TGTGCCAGCAGTCCACCAGGGAAAGGTGGCTACACCTTC
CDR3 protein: CASSPPGKGGYTF

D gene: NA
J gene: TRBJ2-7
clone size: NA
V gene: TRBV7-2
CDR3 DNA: TGTGCCAGCACCCACCGTGGTGGGCCGATTTACGAGCAGTACTTC
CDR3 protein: CASTHRGGPIYEQYF